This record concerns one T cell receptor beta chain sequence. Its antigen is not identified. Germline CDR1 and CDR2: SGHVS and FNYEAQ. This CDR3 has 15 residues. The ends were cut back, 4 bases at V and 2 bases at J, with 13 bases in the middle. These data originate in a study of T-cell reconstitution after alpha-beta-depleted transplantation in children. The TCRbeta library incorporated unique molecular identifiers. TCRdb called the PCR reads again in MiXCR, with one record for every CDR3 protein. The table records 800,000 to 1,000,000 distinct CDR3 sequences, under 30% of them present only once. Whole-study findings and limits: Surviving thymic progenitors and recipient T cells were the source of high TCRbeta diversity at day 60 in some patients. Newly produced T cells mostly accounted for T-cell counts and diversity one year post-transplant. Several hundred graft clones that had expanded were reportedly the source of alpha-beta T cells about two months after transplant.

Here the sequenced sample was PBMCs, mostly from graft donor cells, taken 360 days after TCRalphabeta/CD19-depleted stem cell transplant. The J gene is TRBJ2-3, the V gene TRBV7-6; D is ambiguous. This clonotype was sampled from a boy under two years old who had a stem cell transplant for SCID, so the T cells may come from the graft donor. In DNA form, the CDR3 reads TGTGCCAGCAGCTCACAAGAGATCCCCACAGATACGCAGTATTTT. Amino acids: CASSSQEIPTDTQYF.